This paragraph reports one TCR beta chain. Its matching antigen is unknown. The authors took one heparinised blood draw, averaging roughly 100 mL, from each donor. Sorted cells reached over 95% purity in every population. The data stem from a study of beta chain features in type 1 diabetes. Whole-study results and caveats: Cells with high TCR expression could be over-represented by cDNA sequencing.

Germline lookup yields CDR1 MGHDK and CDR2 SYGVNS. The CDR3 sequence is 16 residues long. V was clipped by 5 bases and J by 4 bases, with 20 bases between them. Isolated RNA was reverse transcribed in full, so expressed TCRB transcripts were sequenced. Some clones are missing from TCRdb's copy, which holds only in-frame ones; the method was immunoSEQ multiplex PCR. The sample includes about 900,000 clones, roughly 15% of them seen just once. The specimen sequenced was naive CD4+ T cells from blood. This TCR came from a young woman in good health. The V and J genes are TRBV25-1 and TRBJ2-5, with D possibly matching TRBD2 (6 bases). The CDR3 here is CASSLRDSRSGETQYF. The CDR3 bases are TGTGCCAGCAGTCTTCGGGACTCCCGGAGTGGAGAGACCCAGTACTTC.